Each of the 14 T cell receptor beta chains below was sequenced from the same sample in a study of patients and donors after allogeneic stem cell transplantation. TCRdb reprocessed the RT-PCR reads with MiXCR, giving one entry per CDR3 protein. The sample has 15,000 to 20,000 distinct CDR3 sequences, about 5% seen once; the top ten hold approximately 39%. Source material: blood, either unsorted or a sorted T cell fraction (not recorded which). All receptors derive from a human donor who was either an allogeneic HSCT recipient or a stem cell or donor lymphocyte infusion donor (not recorded which). It is not recorded whose cells these are; they may come from a transplant donor.

This clonotype was found many times. The chain is built from TRBV5-1 and TRBJ2-3; TRBD2 matches at 14 bases. V lost 4 bases to trimming and J lost 14 bases; unmatched junction nucleotides: 15. Germline CDR1 is SGHRS and CDR2 is YFSETQ. The CDR3 has 16 amino acids. Here the CDR3 reads CASSVGGTSGRVLLYF. The DNA of the CDR3 is TGCGCCAGCAGCGTCGGAGGGACTAGCGGGAGAGTGTTGTTGTATTTT.

The V call is TRBV19, the J call TRBJ2-3; D is ambiguous. The CDR3 extends over 18 amino acids. V gave up 1 base and J gave up 2 bases, with 19 bases separating them. Germline loops: CDR1 LNHDA, CDR2 SQIVND (reference sequence). This chain's CDR3 is CASSIVFSLAGDTDTQYF. The CDR3 nucleotides read TGTGCCAGTAGTATAGTGTTTTCCCTGGCCGGAGACACAGATACGCAGTATTTT.

In this sample, this clonotype turned up many times. The J gene is TRBJ2-5, the V gene TRBV15; D is ambiguous. The CDR3 covers 15 residues. Trimming removed 0 bases at V and 5 bases at J, with 13 bases between. Germline loops: CDR1 LNHNV, CDR2 YYDKDF (reference sequence). CDR3 sequence reads: CATSRDAPGYETQYF. The CDR3 nucleotides read TGTGCCACCAGCAGAGATGCGCCGGGTTATGAGACCCAGTACTTC.

This clonotype was observed at least ten times. J is TRBJ2-3 and V is TRBV24-1, with TRBD1 identical over 7 bases. The germline gives CDR1 KGHDR, CDR2 SFDVKD. The ends lost 3 bases at V and 4 bases at J; junction bases unmatched: 6. The CDR3 spans 15 residues. In DNA form, the CDR3 reads TGTGCCACCAGTGATAATACAGGGGCCCCAGATACGCAGTATTTT. It codes for CATSDNTGAPDTQYF.

The genes are TRBV19 and TRBJ1-5, with D perhaps TRBD1 (5 bases). The length of the CDR3 is 13 residues. Germline lookup yields CDR1 LNHDA and CDR2 SQIVND (reference sequence). Trimming stripped 5 bases from V and 7 bases from J, with 12 bases between. This chain's CDR3 is CASSETWDQPQHF. The CDR3 nucleotides are TGTGCCAGTAGTGAGACCTGGGACCAGCCCCAGCATTTT.

The sample holds many counts of this clonotype. The rearrangement joins TRBV7-9 to TRBJ2-5, with D possibly being TRBD2 (5 bases). Trimming shortened V by 2 bases and J by 4 bases, and 11 bases separated the two germline ends. The CDR3 is 14 amino acids. Looked up from germline, CDR1 is SEHNR and CDR2 is FQNEAQ (reference sequence). CDR3 in amino acids: CASSLTTGRETQYF. DNA for the CDR3: TGTGCCAGCAGCTTAACGACGGGGAGAGAGACCCAGTACTTC.

The table lists this clonotype with many counts. This chain uses TRBV7-9 with TRBJ1-2; D is possibly TRBD1 (5 bases). V lost 3 bases, J lost 8 bases, and 13 bases lay in between. The CDR3 totals 13 residues. Germline V gene data show CDR1 as SEHNR and CDR2 as FQNEAQ (reference sequence). CDR3 amino acids: CASSFNHRSGYTF. The CDR3 nucleotides read TGTGCCAGCAGCTTCAACCACAGGAGCGGCTACACCTTC.

This rearrangement joins TRBV28 to TRBJ1-2, with D unresolved. Trimming took off 2 bases at V and 0 bases at J, with 4 bases between the two ends. Germline V gene lookup returns CDR1 MDHEN and CDR2 SYDVKM. The CDR3 has 13 amino acids. As DNA, the CDR3 is TGTGCCAGCAGTTTACTCTCTAACTATGGCTACACCTTC. Amino acid sequence: CASSLLSNYGYTF.

This clonotype has at least ten counts. The chain employs TRBV12-3 or TRBV12-4 and TRBJ1-1; 9 nucleotides align to TRBD1. The J segment lost 4 bases and the V segment lost 7 bases, leaving 4 bases of the junction unmatched. This CDR3 has 13 amino acids. This CDR3 reads CASIATGGTEAFF. The CDR3 bases are TGTGCCAGCATCGCGACAGGGGGCACTGAAGCTTTCTTT.

In its sample, this clonotype was seen many times. This chain links TRBV5-1 with TRBJ2-3; 14 positions agree with TRBD2. The V gene end was trimmed by 4 bases and the J gene end by 5 bases; junction bases not matched to a gene: 6. The germline CDR1 and CDR2 sequences are SGHRS and YFSETQ. CDR3 length: 16 amino acids. Written as DNA, the CDR3 is TGCGCCAGCAGCGCCGGACTAGCGGGAGGTGGAGATACGCAGTATTTT. Protein product: CASSAGLAGGGDTQYF.

The V gene is TRBV11-1, the J gene TRBJ2-1; 9 nucleotides line up with TRBD2. This CDR3 has 19 amino acids. Germline lookup yields CDR1 SGHAT and CDR2 FQDESV (reference sequence). V was clipped by 5 bases and J by 0 bases; unmatched bases: 14. The CDR3 nucleotides are TGTGCCAGCAGCCCCTACTTGAGGGCGGGACTAGCCTCCTACAATGAGCAGTTCTTC. Its protein is CASSPYLRAGLASYNEQFF.

V usage is TRBV5-1 and J usage is TRBJ2-7, with D possibly matching TRBD1 (6 bases). The CDR3 is made up of 13 amino acids. Trimming took off 8 bases at V and 0 bases at J, with 12 bases between the two ends. Germline assignment: CDR1 SGHRS and CDR2 YFSETQ. CDR3 bases: TGCGCCAGAGCTGACAGGAGCTCCTACGAGCAGTACTTC. It codes for CARADRSSYEQYF.

The table lists this clonotype with many counts. The chain joins TRBV5-1 to TRBJ1-2, with 11 nucleotides matching TRBD1. From germline, CDR1 is SGHRS and CDR2 YFSETQ. With V trimmed by 3 bases and J by 9 bases, 7 bases remained unmatched. The CDR3 consists of 14 residues. The CDR3 region is CASSSTGQGESYTF. The DNA for the CDR3 is TGCGCCAGCAGCTCCACGGGACAGGGGGAAAGCTACACCTTC.

At least ten counts were recorded for this clonotype. The chain employs TRBV7-2 and TRBJ2-1; TRBD2 matches at 16 bases. CDR1 and CDR2 (germline): SGHTA, FQGNSA. The V and J ends lost 5 bases and 9 bases, in that order; junction bases with no gene match: 7. There are 16 residues in the CDR3. The CDR3 DNA reads as TGTGCCAGCAGCCAACCGGGACTAGCGGGAGGGGTTGAGCAGTTCTTC. Encoded protein: CASSQPGLAGGVEQFF.